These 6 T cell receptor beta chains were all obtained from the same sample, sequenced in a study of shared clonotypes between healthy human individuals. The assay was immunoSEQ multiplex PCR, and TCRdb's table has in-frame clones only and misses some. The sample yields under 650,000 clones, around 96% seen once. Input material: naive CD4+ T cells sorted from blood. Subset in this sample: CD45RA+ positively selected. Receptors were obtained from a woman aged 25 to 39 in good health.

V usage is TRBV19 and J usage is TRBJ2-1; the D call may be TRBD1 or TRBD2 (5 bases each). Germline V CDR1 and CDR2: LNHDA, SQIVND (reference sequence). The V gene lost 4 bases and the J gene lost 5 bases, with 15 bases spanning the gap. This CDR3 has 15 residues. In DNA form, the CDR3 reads TGTGCCAGTAGTAGGCTCGGGACGGGAAACAATGAGCAGTTCTTC. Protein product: CASSRLGTGNNEQFF.

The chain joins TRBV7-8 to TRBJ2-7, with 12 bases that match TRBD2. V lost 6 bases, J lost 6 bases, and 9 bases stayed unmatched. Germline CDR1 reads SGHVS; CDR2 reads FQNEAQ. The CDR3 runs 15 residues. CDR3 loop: CASSQTSGSPTEQYF. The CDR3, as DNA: TGTGCCAGCAGTCAGACTAGCGGGAGTCCCACCGAGCAGTACTTC.

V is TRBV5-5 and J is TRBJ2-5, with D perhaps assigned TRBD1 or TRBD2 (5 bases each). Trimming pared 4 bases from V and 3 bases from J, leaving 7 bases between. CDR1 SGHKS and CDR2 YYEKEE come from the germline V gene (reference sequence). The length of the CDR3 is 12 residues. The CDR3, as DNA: TGTGCCAGCAGCCGGGACGAAGAGACCCAGTACTTC. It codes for CASSRDEETQYF.

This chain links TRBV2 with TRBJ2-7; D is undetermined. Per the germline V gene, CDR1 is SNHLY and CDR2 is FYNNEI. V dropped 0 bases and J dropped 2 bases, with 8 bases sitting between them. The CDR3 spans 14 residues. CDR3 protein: CASSEANPPYEQYF. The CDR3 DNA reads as TGTGCCAGCAGTGAAGCCAACCCGCCCTACGAGCAGTACTTC.

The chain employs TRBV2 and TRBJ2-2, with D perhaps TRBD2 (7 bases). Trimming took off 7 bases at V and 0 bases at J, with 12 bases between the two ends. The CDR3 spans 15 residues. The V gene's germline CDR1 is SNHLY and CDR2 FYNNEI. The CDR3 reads CASMAGAANTGELFF. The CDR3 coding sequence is TGTGCCAGCATGGCGGGGGCAGCGAACACCGGGGAGCTGTTTTTT. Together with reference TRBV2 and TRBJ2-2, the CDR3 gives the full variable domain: EPEVTQTPSHQVTQMGQEVILRCVPISNHLYFYWYRQILGQKVEFLVSFYNNEISEKSEIFDDQFSVERPDGSNFTLKIRSTKLEDSAMYFCASMAGAANTGELFFGEGSRLTVL.

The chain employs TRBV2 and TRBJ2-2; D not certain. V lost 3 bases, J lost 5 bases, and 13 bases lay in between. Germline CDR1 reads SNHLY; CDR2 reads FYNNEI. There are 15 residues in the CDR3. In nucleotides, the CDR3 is TGTGCCAGCAGTGATCTTGGCATCTTAACCGGGGAGCTGTTTTTT. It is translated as CASSDLGILTGELFF.